The sequence of this T cell receptor (beta chain) was determined in a study of blood T cells in healthy people across ages. Investigators took about 9.1 milliliters of peripheral blood from every donor. A minimum of 6 micrograms of total RNA was extracted per sample. This CDR3 is built from 15 residues. Germline V CDR1 and CDR2: SGHRS, YFSETQ. Alongside a J-beta primer mix, a sample-barcoded 5' primer served in a second PCR lasting roughly 6 to 12 cycles. TCRdb re-analysed the 5' RACE reads in MiXCR, keeping a single row per CDR3 protein. The table shows about 630,000 distinct CDR3 sequences, with approximately 21% occurring only once.

The V and J genes are TRBV5-1 and TRBJ2-5; 7 bases map to TRBD1. The J call may not be correct, given that the DNA end is closer to TRBJ2-7. The TCR was taken from a man between 65 and 80 years old in good health. Source material: blood. The CDR3 DNA is TGCGCCAGCTCGAGAGGGGGCCCACTTACCTACGAGCAGTACTTC. Translating gives CASSRGGPLTYEQYF.